This T cell receptor (beta chain) was sequenced in a study of PD-1 blockade in mismatch repair-deficient tumors. Across the whole study: All were previously treated, progressing patients with over 9 mismatch repair-deficient cancer types.

With regard to this clone: What it recognizes is unknown.

Repertoires were generated with immunoSEQ multiplex PCR, while TCRdb's copy carries only in-frame clones and drops some. Here the sample spans 100,000 or so clones, about 79% being singletons. The CDR3 spans 16 residues. V gave up 4 bases and J gave up 0 bases; unmatched junction bases: 6. Germline lookup yields CDR1 MNHNS and CDR2 SASEGT. Every patient had mismatch repair deficiency by PCR or immunohistochemistry. Three pembrolizumab responders had their TCRs sequenced. Study-level results: Rapid post-treatment expansion, then contraction, generally preceding radiologic response, marked tumor-resident clones.

The sequence came from an adult with mismatch repair-deficient cancer. The sequencing used peripheral blood, collected 35 to 37 weeks after starting pembrolizumab. The J gene is TRBJ1-5, the V gene TRBV6-1; 7 bases fit TRBD1. The CDR3 here is CASSVPTGYSNQPQHF. The CDR3 region has the DNA TGTGCCAGCAGTGTACCGACAGGGTATAGCAATCAGCCCCAGCATTTT.